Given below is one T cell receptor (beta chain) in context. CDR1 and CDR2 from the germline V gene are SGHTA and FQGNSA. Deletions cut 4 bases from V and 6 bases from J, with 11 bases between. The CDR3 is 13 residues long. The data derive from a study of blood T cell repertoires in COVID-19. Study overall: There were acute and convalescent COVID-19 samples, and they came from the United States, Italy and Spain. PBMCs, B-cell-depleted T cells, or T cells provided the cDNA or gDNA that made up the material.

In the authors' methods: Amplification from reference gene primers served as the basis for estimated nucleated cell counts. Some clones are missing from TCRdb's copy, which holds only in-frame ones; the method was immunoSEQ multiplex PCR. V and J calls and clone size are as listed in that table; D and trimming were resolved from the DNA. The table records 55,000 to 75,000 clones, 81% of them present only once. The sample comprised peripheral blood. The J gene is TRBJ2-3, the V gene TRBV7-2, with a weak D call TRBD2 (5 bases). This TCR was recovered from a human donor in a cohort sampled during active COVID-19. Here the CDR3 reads CASSSGVADTQYF. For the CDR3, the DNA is TGTGCCAGCAGCTCTGGGGTAGCGGATACGCAGTATTTT.